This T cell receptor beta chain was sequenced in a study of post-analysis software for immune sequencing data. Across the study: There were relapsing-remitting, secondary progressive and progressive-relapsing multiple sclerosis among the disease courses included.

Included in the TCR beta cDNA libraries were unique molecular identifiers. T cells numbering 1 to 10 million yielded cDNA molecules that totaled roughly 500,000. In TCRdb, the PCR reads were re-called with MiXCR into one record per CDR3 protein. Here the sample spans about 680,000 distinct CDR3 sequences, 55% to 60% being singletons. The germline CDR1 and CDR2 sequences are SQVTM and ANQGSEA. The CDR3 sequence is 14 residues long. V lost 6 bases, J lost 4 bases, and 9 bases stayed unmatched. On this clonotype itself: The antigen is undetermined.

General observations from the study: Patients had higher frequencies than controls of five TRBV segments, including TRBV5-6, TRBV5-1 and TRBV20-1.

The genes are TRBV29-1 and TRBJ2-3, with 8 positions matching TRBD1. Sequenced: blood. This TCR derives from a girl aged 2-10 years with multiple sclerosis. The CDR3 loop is CSVLTGVVSDTQYF. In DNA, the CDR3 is TGCAGCGTCCTGACAGGGGTTGTGTCAGATACGCAGTATTTT.